This TCR beta chain was obtained from a study of identical twins. This clonotype was seen at least ten times. The target antigen is unknown. Per germline, CDR1 MNHEY and CDR2 SVGEGT. This CDR3 spans 14 amino acids. V lost 5 bases, J lost 3 bases, and 12 bases lay in between. Study conclusions and caveats: Out-of-frame alpha sequences common to twins exhibited a surplus of low generation probability. Cross-sectional statistics, not tracking of the same donors, supported the conclusions. Researchers reported weaker excess twin sharing in beta out-of-frame sequences.

Each CDR3 protein is one row after TCRdb ran MiXCR on the 5' RACE reads. The data show 240,000 or so distinct CDR3 sequences, about 7% seen once. These data were also reused for a study on yellow fever vaccine responses in identical twins. This second study notes: Twins showed a vaccine T cell response that reportedly seemed partly convergent, partly personalized.

Sequences were obtained from memory (CD45RO+) T cells sorted from blood. The chain recombines TRBV6-2 or TRBV6-3 with TRBJ2-3, with D maybe TRBD2 (6 bases). The TCR was taken from a woman under 30 in good health. This CDR3 is CASSRDFLTDTQYF. In DNA, the CDR3 is TGTGCCAGCAGTCGGGACTTCTTAACAGATACGCAGTATTTT.